Listed below are T cell receptor beta chains from one sample, sequenced in a study of OX40 agonist ivuxolimab in advanced cancers. Using immunoSEQ multiplex PCR, the repertoire was profiled, and TCRdb retains in-frame clones only, with some absent. Of 30,000 to 45,000 clones listed, approximately 72% are singletons. The sample here was CD4+ or CD8+ T cells sorted from blood, taken in a trial of the OX40 agonist ivuxolimab. The receptors stem from an adult with an advanced solid tumor such as melanoma, head and neck, liver or kidney cancer. CDR3s include the opening cysteine and the closing phenylalanine or tryptophan. D genes are given only for firm matches. Size values are once, few and many counts, or a class for expanded clones, and some rows have none.

d_gene: NA; j_gene: TRBJ1-1; v_gene: TRBV7-8; abundance: NA; CDR3aa: CASSLALSGSTEAFF; CDR3nt: TGTGCCAGCAGCTTAGCGCTATCAGGGAGCACTGAAGCTTTCTTT
d_gene: TRBD1; j_gene: TRBJ2-7; v_gene: TRBV5-1; abundance: NA; CDR3aa: CASSLDRGAYEQYF; CDR3nt: TGCGCCAGCAGCTTGGACAGGGGGGCCTACGAGCAGTACTTC
d_gene: NA; j_gene: TRBJ1-2; v_gene: TRBV18; abundance: NA; CDR3aa: CASSPGGNYGYTF; CDR3nt: TGTGCCAGCTCACCAGGGGGAAACTATGGCTACACCTTC
d_gene: TRBD2; j_gene: TRBJ2-7; v_gene: TRBV28; abundance: NA; CDR3aa: CASRPGLAGIYEQYF; CDR3nt: TGTGCCAGCAGACCCGGACTAGCGGGGATCTACGAGCAGTACTTC
d_gene: NA; j_gene: TRBJ2-3; v_gene: TRBV19; abundance: NA; CDR3aa: CASSIDGRRSTDTQYF; CDR3nt: TGTGCCAGTAGTATAGATGGCAGGAGAAGCACAGATACGCAGTATTTT
d_gene: NA; j_gene: TRBJ2-1; v_gene: TRBV6-1; abundance: NA; CDR3aa: CASSLVRNEQFF; CDR3nt: TGTGCCAGCAGCTTAGTTCGGAATGAGCAGTTCTTC
d_gene: TRBD1; j_gene: TRBJ2-6; v_gene: TRBV27; abundance: NA; CDR3aa: CASSYRQGSVSGANVLTF; CDR3nt: TGTGCCAGCAGTTACCGACAGGGTTCTGTATCTGGGGCCAACGTCCTGACTTTC
d_gene: NA; j_gene: TRBJ2-1; v_gene: TRBV5-1; abundance: NA; CDR3aa: CASSLGLEGINEQFF; CDR3nt: TGCGCCAGCAGCCTCGGACTCGAGGGGATTAATGAGCAGTTCTTC
d_gene: NA; j_gene: TRBJ1-5; v_gene: TRBV27; abundance: NA; CDR3aa: CASSFSGARNQPQHF; CDR3nt: TGTGCCAGCAGCTTCTCGGGGGCCCGCAATCAGCCCCAGCATTTT
d_gene: NA; j_gene: TRBJ1-4; v_gene: TRBV28; abundance: NA; CDR3aa: CASLTGANEKLFF; CDR3nt: TGTGCCAGCCTGACCGGAGCTAATGAAAAACTGTTTTTT
d_gene: TRBD2; j_gene: TRBJ2-5; v_gene: TRBV5-1; abundance: few; CDR3aa: CASSLGTSGGSETQYF; CDR3nt: TGCGCCAGCAGCTTAGGGACTAGCGGGGGGTCAGAGACCCAGTACTTC
d_gene: TRBD1; j_gene: TRBJ1-2; v_gene: TRBV2; abundance: NA; CDR3aa: CASIRDRGVISNYGYTF; CDR3nt: TGTGCCAGCATCCGGGACAGGGGCGTAATCTCTAACTATGGCTACACCTTC
d_gene: TRBD2; j_gene: TRBJ2-1; v_gene: TRBV6-4; abundance: NA; CDR3aa: CASSELAGNEQFF; CDR3nt: TGTGCCAGCAGTGAGCTAGCGGGAAATGAGCAGTTCTTC
d_gene: NA; j_gene: TRBJ2-2; v_gene: TRBV10-1; abundance: NA; CDR3aa: CASSEGGRDTGELFF; CDR3nt: TGCGCCAGCAGTGAGGGTGGCAGGGACACCGGGGAGCTGTTTTTT
d_gene: TRBD2; j_gene: TRBJ2-5; v_gene: TRBV5-1; abundance: NA; CDR3aa: CASSASGNQETQYF; CDR3nt: TGCGCCAGCAGCGCTAGCGGGAACCAAGAGACCCAGTACTTC
d_gene: TRBD1; j_gene: TRBJ1-6; v_gene: TRBV2; abundance: NA; CDR3aa: CASSQDRVRSPLHF; CDR3nt: TGTGCCAGCAGTCAGGACAGGGTCAGATCACCCCTCCACTTT
d_gene: NA; j_gene: TRBJ1-4; v_gene: TRBV21-1; abundance: once; CDR3aa: CASSKVEVLYEKLFF; CDR3nt: TGTGCCAGCAGCAAAGTAGAGGTGTTGTATGAAAAACTGTTTTTT
d_gene: NA; j_gene: TRBJ2-7; v_gene: TRBV2; abundance: NA; CDR3aa: CASSAQSWQFGRSEQYF; CDR3nt: TGTGCCAGCAGTGCGCAATCCTGGCAGTTCGGCAGGAGCGAGCAGTACTTC
d_gene: TRBD1; j_gene: TRBJ1-2; v_gene: TRBV30; abundance: NA; CDR3aa: CAWSVQGQGENYGYTF; CDR3nt: TGTGCCTGGAGTGTACAGGGACAGGGGGAAAACTATGGCTACACCTTC
d_gene: NA; j_gene: TRBJ1-1; v_gene: TRBV6-1; abundance: NA; CDR3aa: CASSEWGVTEAFF; CDR3nt: TGTGCCAGCAGTGAATGGGGAGTGACGGAAGCTTTCTTT
d_gene: NA; j_gene: TRBJ1-2; v_gene: TRBV9; abundance: NA; CDR3aa: CASSAQGPYGYTF; CDR3nt: TGTGCCAGCAGCGCTCAGGGTCCCTATGGCTACACCTTC
d_gene: NA; j_gene: TRBJ2-1; v_gene: TRBV20-1; abundance: NA; CDR3aa: CSASKRREQFF; CDR3nt: TGCAGTGCTAGTAAACGCAGGGAGCAGTTCTTC
d_gene: NA; j_gene: TRBJ2-1; v_gene: TRBV21-1; abundance: NA; CDR3aa: CASSKAKRETYNEQFF; CDR3nt: TGTGCCAGCAGCAAAGCGAAGAGGGAGACCTACAATGAGCAGTTCTTC
d_gene: NA; j_gene: TRBJ2-3; v_gene: TRBV19; abundance: NA; CDR3aa: CASKEPGRHTQYF; CDR3nt: TGTGCCAGTAAAGAACCGGGACGTCATACGCAGTATTTT
d_gene: NA; j_gene: TRBJ1-5; v_gene: TRBV18; abundance: few; CDR3aa: CASSPTGNQPQHF; CDR3nt: TGTGCCAGCTCACCAACAGGGAATCAGCCCCAGCATTTT
d_gene: NA; j_gene: TRBJ1-2; v_gene: TRBV6-6; abundance: NA; CDR3aa: CASSLRVDYGYTF; CDR3nt: TGTGCCAGCAGCCTCAGGGTGGACTATGGCTACACCTTC
d_gene: TRBD1; j_gene: TRBJ2-3; v_gene: TRBV4-1; abundance: NA; CDR3aa: CASSRGQGMTDTQYF; CDR3nt: TGCGCCAGCAGCCGGGGACAGGGAATGACAGATACGCAGTATTTT
d_gene: NA; j_gene: TRBJ1-1; v_gene: TRBV19; abundance: NA; CDR3aa: CASRDTGAITEAFF; CDR3nt: TGTGCCAGTAGAGATACAGGAGCGATCACTGAAGCTTTCTTT
d_gene: NA; j_gene: TRBJ2-1; v_gene: TRBV6-1; abundance: few; CDR3aa: CASSERDYNEQFF; CDR3nt: TGTGCCAGCAGTGAGCGAGACTACAATGAGCAGTTCTTC
d_gene: NA; j_gene: TRBJ2-2; v_gene: TRBV7-9; abundance: NA; CDR3aa: CASVGQSNTGELFF; CDR3nt: TGTGCCAGCGTGGGGCAGTCGAACACCGGGGAGCTGTTTTTT
d_gene: NA; j_gene: TRBJ1-4; v_gene: TRBV30; abundance: NA; CDR3aa: CAWSVQGGGPNEKLFF; CDR3nt: TGTGCCTGGAGTGTACAGGGAGGAGGGCCAAATGAAAAACTGTTTTTT
d_gene: TRBD1; j_gene: TRBJ2-6; v_gene: TRBV30; abundance: once; CDR3aa: CAWIPTAGGLVGANVLTF; CDR3nt: TGTGCCTGGATACCGACGGCAGGGGGCCTAGTTGGGGCCAACGTCCTGACTTTC
d_gene: NA; j_gene: TRBJ2-1; v_gene: TRBV7-2; abundance: NA; CDR3aa: CASSFRPQRGFEQFF; CDR3nt: TGTGCCAGCAGCTTTCGCCCCCAACGGGGTTTCGAGCAGTTCTTC
d_gene: NA; j_gene: TRBJ1-1; v_gene: TRBV18; abundance: NA; CDR3aa: CASSRPGAEAFF; CDR3nt: TGTGCCTCCTCTCGGCCAGGGGCTGAAGCTTTCTTT
d_gene: NA; j_gene: TRBJ1-1; v_gene: TRBV28; abundance: NA; CDR3aa: CASTQNTEAFF; CDR3nt: TGTGCCAGCACCCAGAACACTGAAGCTTTCTTT
d_gene: NA; j_gene: TRBJ1-2; v_gene: TRBV5-6; abundance: NA; CDR3aa: CASSSRRLYGYTF; CDR3nt: TGTGCCAGCAGCTCAAGACGGTTATATGGCTACACCTTC
d_gene: NA; j_gene: TRBJ2-7; v_gene: TRBV14; abundance: once; CDR3aa: CASSQEVQASEQYF; CDR3nt: TGTGCCAGCAGCCAAGAAGTACAGGCTAGCGAGCAGTACTTC
d_gene: TRBD1; j_gene: TRBJ1-4; v_gene: TRBV5-1; abundance: NA; CDR3aa: CASSDGTGGEKLFF; CDR3nt: TGCGCCAGCAGCGACGGGACAGGGGGGGAAAAACTGTTTTTT
d_gene: NA; j_gene: TRBJ2-3; v_gene: TRBV28; abundance: NA; CDR3aa: CATRQGTDTQYF; CDR3nt: TGTGCCACCAGACAGGGCACAGATACGCAGTATTTT
d_gene: TRBD2; j_gene: TRBJ2-2; v_gene: TRBV19; abundance: few; CDR3aa: CASSWRGDGGELFF; CDR3nt: TGTGCCAGTAGTTGGCGGGGGGATGGCGGGGAGCTGTTTTTT
d_gene: NA; j_gene: TRBJ2-1; v_gene: TRBV11-3; abundance: NA; CDR3aa: CASSLSRGDNEQFF; CDR3nt: TGTGCCAGCAGCTTGTCTAGGGGTGACAATGAGCAGTTCTTC
d_gene: NA; j_gene: TRBJ2-7; v_gene: TRBV5-1; abundance: NA; CDR3aa: CASSLGRMSSYEQYF; CDR3nt: TGCGCCAGCAGCTTAGGACGGATGTCGTCCTACGAGCAGTACTTC
d_gene: NA; j_gene: TRBJ2-7; v_gene: TRBV25-1; abundance: NA; CDR3aa: CASSWVYEQYF; CDR3nt: TGTGCCAGCAGTTGGGTATACGAGCAGTACTTC
d_gene: TRBD1; j_gene: TRBJ1-2; v_gene: TRBV11-2; abundance: NA; CDR3aa: CASSPRMTGGLSGYTF; CDR3nt: TGTGCCAGCAGCCCCAGGATGACAGGGGGCTTGAGTGGCTACACCTTC
d_gene: TRBD1; j_gene: TRBJ1-2; v_gene: TRBV7-9; abundance: NA; CDR3aa: CASSLMVTGNVRGYTF; CDR3nt: TGTGCCAGCAGCTTAATGGTGACAGGGAATGTTCGTGGCTACACCTTC
d_gene: TRBD1; j_gene: TRBJ2-7; v_gene: TRBV6-5; abundance: NA; CDR3aa: CASTPTGQGYEQYF; CDR3nt: TGTGCCAGCACCCCCACGGGACAGGGCTACGAGCAGTACTTC
d_gene: NA; j_gene: TRBJ2-3; v_gene: TRBV5-1; abundance: NA; CDR3aa: CASSLEQGTDTQYF; CDR3nt: TGCGCCAGCAGCTTGGAGCAGGGCACAGATACGCAGTATTTT
d_gene: NA; j_gene: TRBJ2-2; v_gene: TRBV13; abundance: NA; CDR3aa: CASSLARKLEDTGELFF; CDR3nt: TGTGCCAGCAGCTTAGCTAGGAAATTGGAGGACACCGGGGAGCTGTTTTTT
d_gene: NA; j_gene: TRBJ2-7; v_gene: TRBV5-1; abundance: once; CDR3aa: CASSFGASDQEQYF; CDR3nt: TGCGCCAGCAGCTTTGGGGCCTCTGATCAAGAGCAGTACTTC